Sequencing of this T cell receptor beta chain was carried out in a study of blood T cell repertoires in COVID-19. With 0 bases removed from V and 0 bases from J, the gap between germline ends came to 7 bases. This CDR3 contains 15 residues. Germline V gives CDR1 SGHDN, CDR2 FVKESK. How the authors handled the data: Estimates of nucleated cell counts were drawn from the amplification of reference gene primers. The table came from immunoSEQ multiplex PCR; TCRdb's copy has only in-frame clones and leaves some out. The V and J calls and clone size are taken from that table; D and trimming were inferred from the DNA. Of about 160,000 clones listed, around 83% are singletons. This clone was detected only once.

The V gene is TRBV14, the J gene TRBJ2-3; the D gene is possibly TRBD1 (6 bases). This receptor was obtained from a man aged 35-49 years with acute or convalescent COVID-19. Material for sequencing was peripheral blood. Here the CDR3 reads CASSQDRGSTDTQYF. The CDR3 coding sequence is TGTGCCAGCAGCCAAGACAGGGGAAGCACAGATACGCAGTATTTT.